This TCR beta chain is from a study of blood T cell repertoires in COVID-19. Study information: The cDNA or gDNA used as material had been derived from T cells, B-cell-depleted T cells, or PBMCs.

The V gene end was trimmed by 5 bases and the J gene end by 3 bases; junction bases not matched to a gene: 6. Per germline, CDR1 SGHTA and CDR2 FQGNSA. The CDR3 is 16 amino acids. As originally analysed: Amplification from reference gene primers served as the basis for estimated nucleated cell counts. Sequencing was performed with immunoSEQ multiplex PCR; in TCRdb, only in-frame clones are kept and a portion is missing. The V and J calls and the clone size are those of that table, but D and trimming were determined from the DNA. The sample gives about 83,000 clones, more than 85% of which show up once; about 8.5% is in the top ten.

The source material was peripheral blood. The receptor comes from a man of 80 years or more with active or convalescent COVID-19. The chain combines TRBV7-2 with TRBJ2-3; 12 bases are a match to TRBD2. CDR3 loop: CASSDGLAGRTDTQYF. CDR3 coding DNA: TGTGCCAGCAGCGACGGACTAGCGGGACGAACAGATACGCAGTATTTT.